This T cell receptor beta chain was profiled in a study of vaccination and CD4 T cells after COVID-19. The treatment: approximately nine-day PBMC culture with coronavirus spike peptide pools or control peptides (ViraFEST assay). Before TCRs were sequenced, ViraFEST expanded antigen-specific T cells with peptide pools. Cultures got half-medium changes with IL-2 on days 3 and 7. This CDR3 is built from 12 residues. Germline lookup yields CDR1 GTSNPN and CDR2 SVGIG (reference sequence). Trimming cost V 2 bases and J 4 bases, with 9 bases left between them. Researchers used the Oncomine TCR Beta short-read assay to sequence DNA from cultured CD4+ T cells. Investigators obtained genomic DNA by extraction from cultured CD4+ T cells. Via MiXCR, TCRdb re-called the PCR reads, giving one row per CDR3 protein. This table has about 3,500 distinct CDR3 sequences, less than 40% appearing once. Broader study findings: Spike mono-reactive clones accounted for 304 of the 307 vaccine-specific clones found in convalescent patients.

Comment on this clonotype: Its antigen is undetermined.

The V call is TRBV30, the J call TRBJ2-7; tentatively, D is TRBD1 (5 bases). The sequencing sample was made of CD4+ T cells from blood, cultured in vitro. This receptor was taken from a human donor who had recovered from COVID-19. CDR3 coding DNA: TGTGCCTGGAGTTTGGGGCATTACGAGCAGTACTTC. Protein: CAWSLGHYEQYF.